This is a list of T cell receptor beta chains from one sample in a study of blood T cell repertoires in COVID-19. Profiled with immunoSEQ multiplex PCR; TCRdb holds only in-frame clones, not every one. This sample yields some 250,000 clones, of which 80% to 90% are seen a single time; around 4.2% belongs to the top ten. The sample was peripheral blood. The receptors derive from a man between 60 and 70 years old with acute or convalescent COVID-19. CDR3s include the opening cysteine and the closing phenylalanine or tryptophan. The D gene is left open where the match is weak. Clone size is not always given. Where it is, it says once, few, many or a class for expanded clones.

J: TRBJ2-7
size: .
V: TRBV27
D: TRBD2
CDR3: CASSLKRGSGEQYF
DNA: TGTGCCAGCAGTTTAAAGCGGGGCTCAGGGGAGCAGTACTTC

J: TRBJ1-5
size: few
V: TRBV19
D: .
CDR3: CASSQQGRGNQPQHF
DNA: TGTGCCAGTAGTCAACAGGGCAGGGGCAATCAGCCCCAGCATTTT

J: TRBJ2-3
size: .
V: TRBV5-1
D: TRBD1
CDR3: CASSLVAGQGAGDTQYF
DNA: TGCGCCAGCAGCTTGGTCGCGGGACAGGGGGCCGGAGATACGCAGTATTTT

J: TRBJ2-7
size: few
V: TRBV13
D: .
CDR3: CASSLGSTYEQYF
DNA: TGTGCCAGCAGCCTGGGCTCAACCTACGAGCAGTACTTC

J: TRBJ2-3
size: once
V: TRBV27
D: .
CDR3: CASSWASSTDTQYF
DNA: TGTGCCAGCAGTTGGGCCAGCAGCACAGATACGCAGTATTTT

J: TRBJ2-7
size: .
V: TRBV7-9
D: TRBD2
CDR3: CASSRSGGLEQYF
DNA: TGTGCCAGCAGTAGGAGCGGGGGGCTTGAGCAGTACTTC

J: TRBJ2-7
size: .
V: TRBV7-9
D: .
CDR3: CASSLGQGISYEQYF
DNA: TGTGCCAGCAGCTTAGGTCAGGGAATCTCCTACGAGCAGTACTTC

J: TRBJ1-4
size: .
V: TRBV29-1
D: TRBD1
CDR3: CSVVEGAGALFF
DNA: TGCAGCGTTGTCGAGGGGGCAGGAGCACTGTTTTTT

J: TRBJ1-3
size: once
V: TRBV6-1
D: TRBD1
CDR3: CASSELRGLGNTIYF
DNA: TGTGCCAGCAGTGAACTCAGGGGGCTTGGAAACACCATATATTTT

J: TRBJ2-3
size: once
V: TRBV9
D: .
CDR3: CASSPSWGTSTDTQYF
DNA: TGTGCCAGCAGCCCCTCGTGGGGCACTAGCACAGATACGCAGTATTTT

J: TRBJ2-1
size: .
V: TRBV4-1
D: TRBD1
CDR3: CASSQEGTGFRNEQFF
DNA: TGCGCCAGCAGCCAAGAAGGGACAGGCTTCCGCAATGAGCAGTTCTTC

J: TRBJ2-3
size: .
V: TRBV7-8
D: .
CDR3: CASSPKLGDSTDTQYF
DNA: TGTGCCAGCAGCCCAAAGTTAGGGGATAGCACAGATACGCAGTATTTT

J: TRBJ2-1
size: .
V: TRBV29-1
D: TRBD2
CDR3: CSVVGGVRTRQFNEQFF
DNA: TGCAGCGTTGTGGGGGGGGTTCGGACTAGACAGTTCAATGAGCAGTTCTTC

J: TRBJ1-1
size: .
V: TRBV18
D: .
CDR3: CASSGREGTEAFF
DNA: TGTGCCAGCTCGGGCAGGGAGGGCACTGAAGCTTTCTTT

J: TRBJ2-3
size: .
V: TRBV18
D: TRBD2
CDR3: CASSPPGLATLDTQYF
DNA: TGTGCCAGCTCACCCCCGGGACTAGCGACTTTAGATACGCAGTATTTT

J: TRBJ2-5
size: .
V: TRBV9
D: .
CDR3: CASSVFGGETQYF
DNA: TGTGCCAGCAGCGTATTTGGGGGGGAGACCCAGTACTTC

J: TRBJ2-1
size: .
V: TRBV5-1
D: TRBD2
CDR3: CASSLDQRGGWNEQFF
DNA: TGCGCCAGCAGCTTGGATCAGCGGGGGGGCTGGAATGAGCAGTTCTTC

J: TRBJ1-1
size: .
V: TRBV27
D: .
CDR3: CASSLQDLNTEAFF
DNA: TGTGCCAGCAGTTTACAGGATTTGAACACTGAAGCTTTCTTT

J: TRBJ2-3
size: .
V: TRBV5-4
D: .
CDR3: CASSLASRVTDTQYF
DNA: TGTGCCAGCAGCTTGGCTAGCCGGGTCACAGATACGCAGTATTTT

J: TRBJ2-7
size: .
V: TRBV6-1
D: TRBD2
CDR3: CASSEYGGGAREQYF
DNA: TGTGCCAGCAGTGAATACGGCGGGGGGGCCCGCGAGCAGTACTTC

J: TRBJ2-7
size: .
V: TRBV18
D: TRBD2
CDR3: CASSLGTSGSTYEQYF
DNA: TGTGCCAGCTCACTTGGGACTAGCGGGAGTACCTACGAGCAGTACTTC

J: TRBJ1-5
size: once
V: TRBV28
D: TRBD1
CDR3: CASSLTGGAGNQPQHF
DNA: TGTGCCAGCAGTTTGACAGGGGGCGCGGGCAATCAGCCCCAGCATTTT